A single TCR beta chain is shown here with its context. The data were taken from a study of blood T cell repertoires in COVID-19. Overall study: Acute and convalescent COVID-19 samples came from the United States, Italy and Spain. PBMCs, B-cell-depleted T cells, or T cells were the source of the cDNA or gDNA that made up the material.

CDR1 and CDR2 from the germline V gene are MDHEN and SYDVKM. This CDR3 has 16 residues. The V end was cut by 4 bases, the J end by 1 base, with 16 bases between. The protocol was immunoSEQ multiplex PCR, while the TCRdb copy is restricted to in-frame clones and leaves out a portion. In the table there are 150,000 to 200,000 clones, under 90% of which are singletons. This TCR came from a woman older than 75 with acute or convalescent COVID-19. The specimen was peripheral blood. The J gene is TRBJ1-1, the V gene TRBV28; D is ambiguous. The CDR3 DNA sequence: TGTGCCAGCAGTTCCCCGAGCGGACGGTCGAACACTGAAGCTTTCTTT. Translated: CASSSPSGRSNTEAFF.